This TCR beta chain was observed in a study of blood T cell repertoires in COVID-19. Overall study: The study drew acute and convalescent COVID-19 samples from the United States, Italy and Spain. T cells, B-cell-depleted T cells, or PBMCs supplied cDNA or gDNA.

In the authors' methods: For nucleated cells, counts were estimated from reference gene primer amplification. Data came from immunoSEQ multiplex PCR; TCRdb stores just in-frame clones and leaves some out. The V and J calls and clone size were taken over from that table, and D and trimming were inferred from the DNA. The sample yields 400,000 to 550,000 clones, roughly 91% seen once. V was pared by 5 bases and J by 5 bases, with 11 bases between. Germline CDR1 and CDR2: SGHNT and YYREEE (reference sequence). The CDR3 runs to 13 residues. This chain links TRBV5-4 with TRBJ2-1; D may be TRBD2 (5 bases). Sequences were obtained from peripheral blood. This clonotype was sampled from a woman under 40 with acute or convalescent COVID-19. The DNA for the CDR3 is TGTGCCAGCAGTCGAGGGCAGAACAATGAGCAGTTCTTC. It yields the protein CASSRGQNNEQFF. Full variable domain (missing parts from reference TRBV5-4 and TRBJ2-1): ETGVTQSPTHLIKTRGQQVTLRCSSQSGHNTVSWYQQALGQGPQFIFQYYREEENGRGNFPPRFSGLQFPNYSSELNVNALELDDSALYLCASSRGQNNEQFFGPGTRLTVL.